The 22 T cell receptor beta chains in this list originate from one sample, sequenced in a study of T-cell reconstitution after alpha-beta-depleted transplantation in children (dated by TCRdb to 2016 to 2017). The library was produced with PCR. Sequenced using an Illumina HiSeq 2500. TCR library preparation used molecular barcoding, with unique molecular identifiers applied to normalize quantification of the TCRbeta repertoire. The public reads were reanalyzed by TCRdb: fastp trimming at Q25, MiXCR alignment, in-frame beta chains only. Records with the same CDR3 protein are collapsed into one entry carrying the most frequent genes and DNA. The sample table holds about 540,000 distinct CDR3 sequences, of which 27% were seen once. Under 45% of the sample lies in the top ten. Per the publication, the treatment or condition label means: allogeneic hematopoietic cell transplantation with graft depleted of TCRalphabeta T cells and CD19 B cells.

This specimen consisted of PBMCs, obtained before TCRalphabeta/CD19-depleted stem cell transplant. Every receptor here comes from a boy under two years old with Wiskott-Aldrich syndrome, due to receive a stem cell transplant.

This rearrangement joins TRBV5-1 to TRBJ2-1; a possible D gene is TRBD2 (6 bases). The CDR3 length is 14 residues. CDR1 SGHRS and CDR2 YFSETQ come from the germline V gene. V shed 2 bases and J shed 6 bases, with 12 bases lying between them. Written as DNA, the CDR3 is TGCGCCAGCAGCTTACTGGGAGGTCTCAATGAGCAGTTCTTC. Translated: CASSLLGGLNEQFF.

The chain carries TRBV27 and TRBJ2-5; 11 bases fit TRBD1. This CDR3 contains 16 residues. In germline, CDR1 is MNHEY, CDR2 SMNVEV (reference sequence). V shed 0 bases and J 5 bases; nucleotides not matched to a gene: 5. CDR3 sequence reads: CASSLSGTGGWETQYF. In DNA form, the CDR3 reads TGTGCCAGCAGTTTATCGGGGACAGGGGGATGGGAGACCCAGTACTTC.

With respect to this clonotype: One junction end disagrees with the germline gene, perhaps due to a read error. The chain uses TRBV5-1 and TRBJ1-4; 8 bases line up with TRBD1. In germline, CDR1 is SGHRS, CDR2 YFSETQ. The CDR3 extends over 18 amino acids. The CDR3 sequence is CTSSLVGATGGNYEKLFF. CDR3 coding DNA: TGCACCAGCAGCTTGGTAGGAGCTACAGGGGGGAATTATGAAAAACTGTTTTTT.

This clonotype was seen a few times. The rearrangement joins TRBV20-1 to TRBJ1-6; no firm D call. V lost 1 base to trimming and J lost 7 bases, with 14 bases between them. Germline values: CDR1 DFQATT, CDR2 SNEGSKA (reference sequence). The CDR3 is made up of 15 amino acids. In DNA, the CDR3 is TGCAGTGCTAGAGCTCCGGGAGTTCTAAATTCACCCCTCCACTTT. Protein: CSARAPGVLNSPLHF.

This sequence joins TRBV29-1 and TRBJ2-4; TRBD2 matches at 7 bases. CDR1 SQVTM and CDR2 ANQGSEA come from the germline V gene. CDR3 length equals 13 residues. V gave up 5 bases and J gave up 1 base; unmatched junction bases: 2. CDR3 protein: CSVPGRAKNIQYF. The CDR3 coding sequence is TGCAGCGTTCCCGGGAGGGCCAAAAACATTCAGTACTTC.

This sequence joins TRBV20-1 and TRBJ1-4; no firm D call. Germline loops: CDR1 DFQATT, CDR2 SNEGSKA (reference sequence). The CDR3 runs to 15 residues. Trimming stripped 0 bases from V and 0 bases from J, with 8 bases between. This CDR3 is CSARDPRPTNEKLFF. CDR3 in DNA: TGCAGTGCTAGAGATCCCAGACCAACTAATGAAAAACTGTTTTTT.

There are a few counts of this clonotype. The chain combines TRBV7-8 with TRBJ2-1; D ambiguous. Germline-derived CDR1 and CDR2 are SGHVS and FQNEAQ. The CDR3 extends over 15 amino acids. V was pared by 7 bases and J by 3 bases, with 16 bases between. The DNA for the CDR3 is TGTGCCAGCAACAAAAGTCCCTCTTTCTACAATGAGCAGTTCTTC. Residues: CASNKSPSFYNEQFF.

This clonotype was seen more than once but under ten times. The rearrangement joins TRBV19 to TRBJ1-1, with 8 bases lining up with TRBD1. Germline V CDR1 and CDR2: LNHDA, SQIVND (reference sequence). V dropped 8 bases and J dropped 0; count of bases not matched to a gene: 5. This CDR3 spans 14 amino acids. The CDR3 nucleotides are TGTGCCAGTGGACAGGGCGATATGAACACTGAAGCTTTCTTT. Translation gives CASGQGDMNTEAFF.

This chain links TRBV6-5 with TRBJ1-2; weak D call: TRBD1 (6 bases). The CDR3 is 16 residues long. V dropped 0 bases and J dropped 8 bases, with 19 bases sitting between them. CDR1 is MNHEY and CDR2 is SVGAGI in the germline V gene. The CDR3 region is CASSYSGRGGRGGYTF. The CDR3 coding sequence is TGTGCCAGCAGTTACTCCGGCAGGGGAGGACGGGGCGGCTACACCTTC.

This clonotype has a count of ten or more. The V gene is TRBV5-1, the J gene TRBJ2-7, with D possibly being TRBD1 (6 bases). The germline V and J ends were trimmed by 0 bases and 6 bases, with 10 bases remaining between them. The germline V gene encodes CDR1 SGHRS and CDR2 YFSETQ. The CDR3 spans 13 residues. CDR3 amino acids: CASSLGVGGEQYF. In nucleotides, the CDR3 is TGCGCCAGCAGCTTGGGAGTAGGGGGCGAGCAGTACTTC.

This chain connects TRBV12-3 or TRBV12-4 to TRBJ2-1; 7 bases match TRBD2. V lost 3 bases, J lost 6 bases, and 8 bases stayed unmatched. The CDR3 runs 15 residues. The CDR3, as DNA: TGTGCCAGCAGTTTTGGTGGCGGGAGCGTCAATGAGCAGTTCTTC. Its protein product is CASSFGGGSVNEQFF.

There are a few counts of this clonotype. The chain couples TRBV10-3 to TRBJ1-2; 7 positions match TRBD1. The ends lost 3 bases at V and 7 bases at J; junction bases unmatched: 5. The CDR3 length is 13 residues. Germline CDR1 reads ENHRY; CDR2 reads SYGVKD. The CDR3 DNA reads TGTGCCATCAGTGACGACAGGGAGGGTGGCTACACCTTC. Amino acids: CAISDDREGGYTF.

In its sample, this clonotype was seen a few times. The CDR3 spells CANRARSGNTIYF. The DNA for the CDR3 is TGTGCCAATCGGGCCAGATCTGGAAACACCATATATTTT. V is TRBV7-9 and J is TRBJ1-3; D uncertain. The germline V and J ends were trimmed by 10 bases and 1 base, with 11 bases remaining between them. The CDR3 sequence is 13 residues long. Germline lookup yields CDR1 SEHNR and CDR2 FQNEAQ (reference sequence).

This clonotype was recorded a few times. The chain joins TRBV4-2 to TRBJ2-1, with 9 bases aligning to TRBD1. Trimming took 2 bases from V and 7 from J; bases not matched to a gene: 6. The CDR3 totals 15 residues. Germline values: CDR1 LGHNA, CDR2 YNFKEQ. The CDR3 is CASSQKGTGMNEQFF. CDR3 DNA: TGTGCCAGCAGCCAAAAAGGGACAGGGATGAATGAGCAGTTCTTC.

This clonotype was observed a handful of times. This rearrangement joins TRBV24-1 to TRBJ2-3; 9 nucleotides line up with TRBD2. After removal of 9 bases from V and 8 bases from J, the junction contained 2 bases not matched to a gene. The CDR3 loop spans 11 amino acids. Germline CDR1 reads KGHDR; CDR2 reads SFDVKD. The CDR3 DNA follows: TGTGCCACCCAAGCGGGAGGTACGCAGTATTTT. The encoded protein is CATQAGGTQYF.

The chain has TRBV20-1 and TRBJ1-6, with TRBD1 as a possible D gene (5 bases). CDR3 size: 16 residues. CDR1 is DFQATT, CDR2 SNEGSKA, per germline (reference sequence). V was shortened by 2 bases and J by 1 base, with 12 bases between the two germline ends. CDR3 bases: TGCAGTGCTAGACCCCTGGGGGTATCCTATAATTCACCCCTCCACTTT. As protein: CSARPLGVSYNSPLHF.

The chain joins TRBV27 to TRBJ2-1; 9 bases match TRBD1. Germline CDR1 is MNHEY and CDR2 is SMNVEV (reference sequence). J gave up 3 bases and V 6 bases, and 9 bases lay outside the gene matches. CDR3 length: 16 amino acids. Written as DNA, the CDR3 is TGTGCCAGCAGAAGAACCTACAGGGGGCTCTACAATGAGCAGTTCTTC. Amino acid sequence: CASRRTYRGLYNEQFF.

V usage is TRBV12-3 or TRBV12-4 and J usage is TRBJ1-6, with unresolved D. The germline V and J ends were trimmed by 3 bases and 6 bases, with 6 bases remaining between them. CDR3 length: 13 residues. The CDR3: CASSLFVNSPLHF. CDR3 bases: TGTGCCAGCAGTTTGTTCGTTAATTCACCCCTCCACTTT.

The chain uses TRBV24-1 and TRBJ2-3; D is undetermined. Germline loops: CDR1 KGHDR, CDR2 SFDVKD. The V end lost 0 bases, the J end lost 2 bases, and 2 bases lay between the germline ends. This CDR3 is built from 13 residues. CDR3 residues: CATSDLTTDTQYF. CDR3 DNA sequence: TGTGCCACCAGTGATTTGACCACAGATACGCAGTATTTT.

This clonotype was counted between two and nine times. The chain couples TRBV29-1 to TRBJ2-2; 8 bases fit TRBD1. The CDR3 sequence is 16 residues long. Germline CDR1 and CDR2: SQVTM and ANQGSEA. J lost 0 bases, V lost 4 bases, and 7 bases had no gene match. CDR3 amino acids: CSVVDRGEANTGELFF. CDR3 nucleotides: TGCAGCGTTGTCGACAGGGGAGAGGCGAACACCGGGGAGCTGTTTTTT.

This clonotype turned up a few times. The junction departs from germline at one end; a sequencing error may be responsible. DNA of the CDR3: TGCGCCAGCAGCTCCGGGACTAGCAGTACCTACACCGGCGAGCTGTTTTTT. Protein: CASSSGTSSTYTGELFF. The chain links TRBV5-1 to TRBJ2-2; 9 nucleotides align to TRBD2. Per germline, CDR1 SGHRS and CDR2 YFSETQ. CDR3 length: 17 amino acids.

The gene calls are TRBV4-2 and TRBJ2-1, with no clear D. The V gene lost 4 bases and the J gene lost 10 bases, with 11 bases spanning the gap. The length of the CDR3 is 12 residues. Germline V gene sequence: CDR1 LGHNA, CDR2 YNFKEQ. The CDR3 sequence is CASSRWDGEQFF. The CDR3 DNA follows: TGTGCCAGCAGCCGCTGGGATGGCGAGCAGTTCTTC.